The rows below give T cell receptor beta chains drawn from one sample of a study of response to subunit inactivated influenza vaccine. TCRdb recomputed calls from the RT-PCR reads with MiXCR, one row per CDR3 protein. The table has 400,000 to 550,000 distinct CDR3 sequences, roughly 25% seen once. Sequencing was performed on CD4+ T cells sorted from PBMCs, taken roughly 5 days after vaccination. The receptors originated from a man aged 50 or older who received an inactivated influenza vaccine. CDR3s include the opening cysteine and the closing phenylalanine or tryptophan. Fields, in order: D gene, clone size, J gene, V gene, CDR3 DNA, CDR3 protein. A D gene is named only where the DNA matches it firmly. Clone size, where shown, is once, few, many, or a class for clones that have expanded.

TRBD1	NA	TRBJ2-1	TRBV28	TGTGCCAGCAGCACAACAGGGGGCGTTGAGCAGTTCTTC	CASSTTGGVEQFF
NA	NA	TRBJ1-1	TRBV7-2	TGTGCCAGCAGCTCAACGGACAGATTCATGAACACTGAAGCTTTCTTT	CASSSTDRFMNTEAFF
NA	NA	TRBJ2-3	TRBV5-1	TGCGCCAGCAGCTTCTTCGGGGTAGGCGCAGATACGCAGTATTTT	CASSFFGVGADTQYF
NA	NA	TRBJ2-1	TRBV7-2	TGTGCCAGCAGCTTAGACCCTCCTTACAATGAGCAGTTCTTC	CASSLDPPYNEQFF
TRBD2	few	TRBJ2-1	TRBV2	TGTGCCAGCGTTTTCGCGGGGGGATACAATGAGCAGTTCTTC	CASVFAGGYNEQFF
NA	NA	TRBJ2-7	TRBV20-1	TGCAGTGCTAACGAAGGGTACCCGCCCTACGAGCAGTACTTC	CSANEGYPPYEQYF
NA	NA	TRBJ1-1	TRBV4-3	TGCGCCAGCAGCCGATCCACTTTCACTGAAGCTTTCTTT	CASSRSTFTEAFF
NA	once	TRBJ2-1	TRBV18	TGTGCCAGCTCACCTTCGGACAGCCGTGAGCAGTTCTTC	CASSPSDSREQFF
NA	few	TRBJ2-5	TRBV5-1	TGCGCCAGCAGCCTAGACGGATGGGTTGAGACCCAGTACTTC	CASSLDGWVETQYF
NA	few	TRBJ2-1	TRBV7-9	TGTGCCAGCAGCTTCGGGGACAACCTATACAATGAGCAGTTCTTC	CASSFGDNLYNEQFF
NA	NA	TRBJ1-4	TRBV7-2	TGTGCCAGCACATCGGGGGGAAAACTGTTTTTT	CASTSGGKLFF
NA	NA	TRBJ1-1	TRBV20-1	TGCAGTGCTAGAGATGGGTCCATGAACACTGAAGCTTTCTTT	CSARDGSMNTEAFF
NA	many	TRBJ2-2	TRBV4-3	TGCGCCAGCAGCCAAGATCTCTTCGGGGGAACGAACACCGGGGAGCTGTTTTTT	CASSQDLFGGTNTGELFF
NA	NA	TRBJ1-5	TRBV12-3/TRBV12-4	TGTGCCAGCAGTAGGGGGACTGAGCCCCAGCATTTT	CASSRGTEPQHF
NA	NA	TRBJ1-2	TRBV6-5	TGTGCCAGCAGTTACTCCCGCCCCGGGAGTTATGGCTACACCTTC	CASSYSRPGSYGYTF
NA	few	TRBJ1-3	TRBV29-1	TGCAGCTTCGGACAAGACTCTGGAAACACCATATATTTT	CSFGQDSGNTIYF
NA	NA	TRBJ2-3	TRBV12-3/TRBV12-4	TGTGCCAGCAGTTTCGGACAGAGAAGGGATACGCAGTATTTT	CASSFGQRRDTQYF
NA	NA	TRBJ2-7	TRBV6-2/TRBV6-3	TGTGCCAGCAGTTACGGGGCCGCGGTCTACGAGCAGTACTTC	CASSYGAAVYEQYF
TRBD2	few	TRBJ2-7	TRBV20-1	TGCAGTGCTTGGGGGTCTAGCGGGGTCCGAGACGAGCAGTACTTC	CSAWGSSGVRDEQYF
TRBD1	NA	TRBJ1-1	TRBV15	TGTGCCACCAGCCCACGGACAGGGGGGAACACTGAAGCTTTCTTT	CATSPRTGGNTEAFF
TRBD2	few	TRBJ2-1	TRBV20-1	TGCAGTGCTCCCGGGGGAGGGAGCTCCTACAATGAGCAGTTCTTC	CSAPGGGSSYNEQFF